This TCR beta chain was recorded in a study of T cells in Graves' hyperthyroidism and ophthalmopathy. General study points: Most thyroid clonotypes that were expanded above 0.001 also turned up in blood.

Trimming took off 0 bases at V and 1 base at J, with 11 bases between the two ends. The germline V gene has CDR1 MNHEY and CDR2 SVGAGI. The CDR3 is made up of 16 amino acids. Hyperthyroidism had been newly diagnosed in patients aged 18 to 65, and its duration was under 2 months. Extraction of PBMCs used roughly 9.3 ml of fresh peripheral blood. As regards this clonotype: Its antigen is not identified. Being one base from a much bigger clone, this may be a read error. This likely comes from a read error, as the CDR3 has no conserved phenylalanine or tryptophan at its end.

From RNA transcripts, TCR beta CDR3 regions were amplified. A first-round RT-PCR of the TCR CDR3 used the HTBI primer set. TCRdb reanalysed the multiplex PCR reads using MiXCR and keeps one entry per CDR3 protein. Among approximately 360,000 distinct CDR3 sequences, approximately 14% were seen once, and the ten largest hold roughly 25%. The specimen sequenced was blood. This chain links TRBV6-5 with TRBJ2-3, with D tentatively TRBD1 (6 bases). This TCR derives from a woman aged 18-29 years with Graves' hyperthyroidism that later progressed to Graves' ophthalmopathy. The CDR3 sequence is CASSYSSTGRTDTQYS. DNA for the CDR3: TGTGCCAGCAGTTACTCGTCGACAGGTCGCACAGATACGCAGTATTCT.